The present TCR beta chain was sequenced within a study of cytomegalovirus exposure and HLA in healthy donors. The germline V gene has CDR1 SQVTM and CDR2 ANQGSEA. This CDR3 has 14 residues. Trimming stripped 8 bases from V and 5 bases from J, with 22 bases between. A multiplex PCR was run with 60 Vbeta primers and 13 Jbeta primers. Only in-frame clones appear in the TCRdb table, and some are missing; sequencing was by immunoSEQ multiplex PCR. Of around 92,000 clones listed, over 75% were seen once; the top ten hold under 4.5%. This sequence joins TRBV29-1 and TRBJ2-7; possibly TRBD2 for D (6 bases). The TCR sequence derives from a female donor in good health and CMV-seropositive. Specimen: PBMCs. The CDR3 bases are TGCAGCTCCTCCGGGACCGGAGGGTCCCACGAGCAGTACTTC. This gives the protein CSSSGTGGSHEQYF.